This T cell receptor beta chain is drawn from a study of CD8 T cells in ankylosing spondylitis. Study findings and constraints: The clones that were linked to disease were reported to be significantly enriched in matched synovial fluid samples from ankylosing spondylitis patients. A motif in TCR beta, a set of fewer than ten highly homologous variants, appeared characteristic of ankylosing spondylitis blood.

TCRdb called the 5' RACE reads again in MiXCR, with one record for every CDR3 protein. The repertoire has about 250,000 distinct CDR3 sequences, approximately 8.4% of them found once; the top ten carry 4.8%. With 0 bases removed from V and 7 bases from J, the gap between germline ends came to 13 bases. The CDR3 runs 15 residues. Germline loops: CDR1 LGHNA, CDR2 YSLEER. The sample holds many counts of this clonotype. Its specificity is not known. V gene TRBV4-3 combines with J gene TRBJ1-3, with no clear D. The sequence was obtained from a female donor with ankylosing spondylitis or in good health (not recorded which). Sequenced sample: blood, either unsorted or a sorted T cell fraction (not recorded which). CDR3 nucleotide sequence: TGCGCCAGCAGCCAAGACTGGGATCTCGGGAACACCATATATTTT. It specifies CASSQDWDLGNTIYF.